The T cell receptor (beta chain) described here comes from a study of CD8+CD57+ T cells in acquired aplastic anemia. The germline gives CDR1 SQVTM, CDR2 ANQGSEA. Trimming cost V 2 bases and J 6 bases, with 14 bases left between them. The CDR3 has 13 residues. The study profiled TCR beta VDJ and CDR3 using genomic DNA as template. TCRdb re-analysed the reads in MiXCR, keeping a single row per CDR3 protein. The sample lists approximately 160,000 distinct CDR3 sequences; around 40% were seen once. The V call is TRBV29-1, the J call TRBJ2-7, with D possibly TRBD2 on 6 matching bases. The sample comprised sorted CD4+, CD8+, or CD8+CD57+ T cells (not recorded which) from PBMCs. The clonotype was recovered from a human donor in good health. The CDR3 coding sequence is TGCAGCGTTGAACAGGGAAGGAGGGGCGAGCAGTACTTC. It specifies CSVEQGRRGEQYF.